This T cell receptor beta chain was sequenced in a study of PD-1 blockade in classical Hodgkin lymphoma. Study-level results: By C4D1, CD4+ diversity increased significantly, especially in complete responders. At baseline, newly diagnosed patients reportedly showed less TCR diversity than healthy donors. Whatever underlies the repertoire differences (possibly disease activity or prior therapy) remains undefined.

Remarks on this clone: What it recognizes is unknown.

With no exception, relapse followed autologous stem cell transplantation in all patients, and brentuximab vedotin exposure varied. When best responses were assessed, they were complete response, partial response or progressive disease. This CDR3 comprises 16 residues. In germline, CDR1 is SGHVS, CDR2 FQNEAQ. V lost 1 base and J lost 1; bases outside the gene matches: 1. Measured with immunoSEQ multiplex PCR; TCRdb has only the in-frame clones, and not every one. Of about 63,000 clones in the sample, around 90% were seen once. The material sequenced was peripheral blood mononuclear cells (PBMCs), taken before the second cycle of nivolumab. J is TRBJ2-2 and V is TRBV7-8; 9 nucleotides line up with TRBD2. The clonotype originates from a human donor with classical Hodgkin lymphoma. CDR3: CASSLGSGGNTGELFF. The CDR3 DNA is TGTGCCAGCAGCTTAGGTAGCGGGGGGAACACCGGGGAGCTGTTTTTT.